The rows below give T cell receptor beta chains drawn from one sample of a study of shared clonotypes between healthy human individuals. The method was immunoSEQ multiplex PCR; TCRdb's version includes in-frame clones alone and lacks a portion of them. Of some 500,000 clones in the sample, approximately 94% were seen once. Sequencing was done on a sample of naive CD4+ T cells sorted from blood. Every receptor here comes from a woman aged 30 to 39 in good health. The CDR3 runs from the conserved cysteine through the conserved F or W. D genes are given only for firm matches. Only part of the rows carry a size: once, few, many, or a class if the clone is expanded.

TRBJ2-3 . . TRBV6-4 TGTGCCAGCCTCTGCTTGGAGGGGTCCACAGATACGCAGTATTTT CASLCLEGSTDTQYF
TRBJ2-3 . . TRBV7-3 TGTGCCAGCAGCTTGGACAGAAGCACAGATACGCAGTATTTT CASSLDRSTDTQYF
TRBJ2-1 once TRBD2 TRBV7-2 TGTGCCAGCAGCCTGGGACTACCAAGGGATGAGCAGTTCTTC CASSLGLPRDEQFF
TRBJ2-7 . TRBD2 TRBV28 TGTGCCAGCAGTCCCGGGACGGCTAGTCCCGGGACTATGTCCTACGAGCAGTACTTC CASSPGTASPGTMSYEQYF
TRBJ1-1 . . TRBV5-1 TGCGCCAGCAGCTTGGTCGGCATGAACACTGAAGCTTTCTTT CASSLVGMNTEAFF
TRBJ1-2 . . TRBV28 TGTGCCAGCAGTTTGGAGGGTTACGGCTACACCTTC CASSLEGYGYTF
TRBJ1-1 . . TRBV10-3 TGTGCCATCAGTGTTGGCGGAAATGTGAACACTGAAGCTTTCTTT CAISVGGNVNTEAFF
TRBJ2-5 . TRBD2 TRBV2 TGTGCCAGCAGTGGGCTAGCGGGAGTCCGGCAAGAGACCCAGTACTTC CASSGLAGVRQETQYF
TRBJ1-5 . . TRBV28 TGTGCCAGCAACGCCCAAACCGTTAGCAATCAGCCCCAGCATTTT CASNAQTVSNQPQHF
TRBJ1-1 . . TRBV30 TGTGCCTGGACCAGGAACACTGAAGCTTTCTTT CAWTRNTEAFF
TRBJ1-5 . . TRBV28 TGTGCCAGCTCTACACTTTCCAGGGGTTTTAGCAATCAGCCCCAGCATTTT CASSTLSRGFSNQPQHF
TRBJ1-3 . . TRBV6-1 TGTGCCAGCAGTGTACAGCCAACCTCTGGAAACACCATATATTTT CASSVQPTSGNTIYF
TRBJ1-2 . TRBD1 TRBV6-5 TGTGCCAGCAGTGTAAACAGGGGGAGCTACACCTTC CASSVNRGSYTF
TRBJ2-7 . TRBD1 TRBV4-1 TGCGCCAGCAGCCAAGAGGGGACGGGCAGGGGGCTTGAGCAGTACTTC CASSQEGTGRGLEQYF
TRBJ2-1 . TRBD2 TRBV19 TGTGCCAGTACGAGCGGGACCCCCTACAATGAGCAGTTCTTC CASTSGTPYNEQFF
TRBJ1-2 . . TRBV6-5 TGTGCCAGCAGTTACGCGAGACGTAACTATGGCTACACCTTC CASSYARRNYGYTF
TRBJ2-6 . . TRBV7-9 TGTGCCAGCAGCTTTCCCGGAATCTCTGGGGCCAACGTCCTGACTTTC CASSFPGISGANVLTF
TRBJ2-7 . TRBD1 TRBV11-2 TGTGCCAGCAGCTACCGCGGGGCAGGGGGCTTCTACGAGCAGTACTTC CASSYRGAGGFYEQYF